This entry concerns a single T cell receptor beta chain. Authors' data handling: Amplification from reference gene primers served as the basis for estimated nucleated cell counts. Data came from immunoSEQ multiplex PCR; TCRdb stores just in-frame clones and leaves some out. That table gives V, J and clone size, and the DNA gave D and trimming. The repertoire holds roughly 75,000 clones, with 70% to 90% as singletons. The data stem from a study of blood T cell repertoires in COVID-19. Study information: Samples of COVID-19 (acute and convalescent) were obtained from the United States, Italy and Spain. Sources were T cells, B-cell-depleted T cells, or PBMCs; the material itself was cDNA or gDNA.

The V gene's germline CDR1 is SGHTA and CDR2 FQGNSA. This CDR3 has 15 residues. The ends lost 2 bases at V and 1 base at J; junction bases unmatched: 3. This TCR was recovered from a man aged 50 to 60 with COVID-19, enrolled during active disease. The specimen sequenced was peripheral blood. The gene calls are TRBV7-2 and TRBJ1-1, with 8 bases matching TRBD1. This chain's CDR3 is CASSLQGARNTEAFF. For the CDR3, the DNA is TGTGCCAGCAGCTTACAGGGGGCGAGGAACACTGAAGCTTTCTTT.